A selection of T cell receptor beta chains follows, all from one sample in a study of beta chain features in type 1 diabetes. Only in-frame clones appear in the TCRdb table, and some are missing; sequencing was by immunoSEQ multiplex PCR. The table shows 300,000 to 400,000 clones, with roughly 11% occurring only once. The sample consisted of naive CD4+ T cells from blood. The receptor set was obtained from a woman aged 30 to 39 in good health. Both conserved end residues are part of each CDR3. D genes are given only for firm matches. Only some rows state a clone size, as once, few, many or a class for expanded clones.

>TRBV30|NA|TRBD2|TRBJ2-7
CAWNLAGDEQYF
TGTGCCTGGAATCTAGCGGGAGACGAGCAGTACTTC
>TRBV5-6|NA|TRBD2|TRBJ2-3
CASSAGLAESTDTQYF
TGTGCCAGCAGCGCGGGACTAGCGGAGAGCACAGATACGCAGTATTTT
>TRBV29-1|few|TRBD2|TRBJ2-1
CSVEGASGRAKANEQFF
TGCAGCGTTGAAGGAGCTAGCGGGAGGGCGAAGGCCAATGAGCAGTTCTTC
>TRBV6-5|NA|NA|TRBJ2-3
CASSRTSRTDTQYF
TGTGCCAGCAGCCGAACTAGCCGCACAGATACGCAGTATTTT
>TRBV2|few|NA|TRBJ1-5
CASSLGRPQPQHF
TGTGCCAGCAGTCTAGGGAGGCCGCAGCCCCAGCATTTT
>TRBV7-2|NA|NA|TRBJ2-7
CASSPRHGPNYEQYF
TGTGCCAGCAGCCCCCGACATGGCCCCAACTACGAGCAGTACTTC
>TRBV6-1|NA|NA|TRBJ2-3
CASGNRLPDTQYF
TGTGCCAGCGGTAACAGGTTGCCAGATACGCAGTATTTT
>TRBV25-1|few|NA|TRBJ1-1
CASRNTRNTEAFF
TGTGCCAGCAGGAACACAAGAAACACTGAAGCTTTCTTT
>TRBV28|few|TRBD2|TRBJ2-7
CASSSAGGNTYEQYF
TGTGCCAGCAGTTCCGCGGGGGGCAATACCTACGAGCAGTACTTC
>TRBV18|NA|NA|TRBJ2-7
CASSPGQSQNYEQYF
TGTGCCAGCTCACCAGGACAGAGCCAAAACTACGAGCAGTACTTC